The present T cell receptor beta chain was sequenced within a study of CD8 T cells in Susac syndrome. V gave up 7 bases and J gave up 0 bases, with 19 bases separating them. Per the germline V gene, CDR1 is MDHEN and CDR2 is SYDVKM. This CDR3 comprises 16 residues. Random hexamers primed reverse transcription of about 0.45 to 1 ug RNA. TCRdb re-derived calls from the immunoSEQ multiplex PCR reads in MiXCR, one entry per CDR3 protein. The sample yields 250,000 to 350,000 distinct CDR3 sequences, under 95% seen once. Sequencing targeted TCR beta in blood CD8+ and CD4+ T cells. FACS enriched CD8+ TEMRA cells, while bulk CD8+ and CD4+ were negatively isolated.

The clonotype comes from a human donor with multiple sclerosis. J is TRBJ2-7 and V is TRBV28; D may be TRBD2 (6 bases). The sample was CD4+ T cells from PBMCs. The CDR3 DNA follows: TGTGCCAGCAACTCCGGGACTTCGATCGTCTCCTACGAGCAGTACTTC. Encoded protein: CASNSGTSIVSYEQYF.